The 8 T cell receptor beta chains below were found in one sample sequenced in a study of blood T cell repertoires in COVID-19. Libraries were prepared by immunoSEQ multiplex PCR; TCRdb keeps only in-frame clonotypes and omits some of them. The data contain around 180,000 clones, around 83% of them singletons. The sample was peripheral blood. The receptors were gathered from a woman in her thirties with active or convalescent COVID-19.

The gene calls are TRBV5-1 and TRBJ1-1; D gene unclear. This CDR3 has 14 amino acids. V gave up 4 bases and J gave up 6 bases, with 16 bases separating them. The germline V gene encodes CDR1 SGHRS and CDR2 YFSETQ. The CDR3 spells CASSQSLVGAEAFF. The CDR3 coding sequence is TGCGCCAGCAGCCAGTCCCTCGTAGGAGCTGAAGCTTTCTTT.

CDR3 sequence reads: CASSPPGLGGTDTQYF. DNA of the CDR3: TGTGCCAGCTCACCACCGGGACTGGGAGGCACAGATACGCAGTATTTT. The V gene is TRBV18, the J gene TRBJ2-3, with D perhaps TRBD2 (6 bases). This CDR3 region has 16 residues. V was shortened by 0 bases and J by 1 base, with 11 bases between the two germline ends. Looked up from germline, CDR1 is KGHSH and CDR2 is LQKENI.

The rearrangement joins TRBV9 to TRBJ1-4; D is possibly TRBD1 (6 bases). Trimming removed 0 bases from V and 1 base from J, with 7 bases in between. CDR1 SGDLS and CDR2 YYNGEE come from the germline V gene. The length of the CDR3 is 15 residues. CDR3 sequence (DNA): TGTGCCAGCAGCGTAGGAGGGGGAACTAATGAAAAACTGTTTTTT. It codes for CASSVGGGTNEKLFF.

This chain uses TRBV11-3 with TRBJ1-2; maybe TRBD1 (6 bases). The CDR3 is 11 amino acids. V dropped 6 bases and J dropped 8 bases, with 10 bases sitting between them. The germline V gene has CDR1 SGHNT and CDR2 YENEEA. CDR3 residues: CASSEGGGYTF. CDR3 nucleotide sequence: TGTGCCAGCAGTGAAGGGGGAGGCTACACCTTC.

The chain has TRBV18 and TRBJ1-2; D is unclear. CDR3 length equals 13 residues. Trimming took off 2 bases at V and 3 bases at J, with 7 bases between the two ends. Looked up from germline, CDR1 is KGHSH and CDR2 is LQKENI. CDR3 in DNA: TGTGCCAGCTCACCAAATGAGGACTATGGCTACACCTTC. Protein product: CASSPNEDYGYTF.

This chain joins TRBV2 and TRBJ1-1, with 9 bases lining up with TRBD1. There are 15 residues in the CDR3. The germline CDR1 and CDR2 sequences are SNHLY and FYNNEI. V shed 3 bases and J 4 bases; nucleotides not matched to a gene: 6. In DNA form, the CDR3 reads TGTGCCAGCAGTGATCCGACAGGGGGAGGCACTGAAGCTTTCTTT. It specifies CASSDPTGGGTEAFF.

V is TRBV5-4 and J is TRBJ1-2, with D tentatively TRBD1 (6 bases). The V end was cut by 0 bases, the J end by 5 bases, with 17 bases between. Looked up from germline, CDR1 is SGHNT and CDR2 is YYREEE (reference sequence). The CDR3 has 16 amino acids. The CDR3 spells CASSLVGRGRSYGYTF. CDR3 nucleotide sequence: TGTGCCAGCAGCTTGGTGGGGCGGGGGCGATCGTATGGCTACACCTTC.

The chain combines TRBV4-1 with TRBJ1-1; tentatively, D is TRBD1 (5 bases). V was shortened by 5 bases and J by 0 bases, with 16 bases between the two germline ends. Per the germline V gene, CDR1 is MGHRA and CDR2 is YSYEKL. The CDR3 loop spans 16 amino acids. The CDR3 DNA reads TGCGCCAGCAGCACACGGGGGGAGTTTTTGAACACTGAAGCTTTCTTT. This sequence encodes CASSTRGEFLNTEAFF.